One and the same sample provided the 2 T cell receptor beta chains below, sequenced in a study of beta chain features in type 1 diabetes. The antigens of these receptors remain unknown. The sequenced template was cDNA made from the entire isolated RNA. Here immunoSEQ multiplex PCR was the method, and the copy in TCRdb shows in-frame clones only, minus some. Counted here are around 250,000 clones, about 20% occurring once; the ten biggest clones make up less than 0.035%. Study-wide results and caveats: Shortening that was moderate but significant affected the TCRB CDR3s of Type 1 diabetes patients in all four CD4+ subsets.

The specimen sequenced was naive CD4+ T cells from blood. The receptor set was obtained from a woman in her forties with type 1 diabetes.

The V gene is TRBV5-4, the J gene TRBJ2-1; tentatively, D is TRBD1 (8 bases). Trimming cost V 4 bases and J 7 bases, with 18 bases left between them. Germline lookup yields CDR1 SGHNT and CDR2 YYREEE (reference sequence). The CDR3 has 15 residues. The CDR3 region has the DNA TGTGCCAGCAGCGCGGGAGTACAGGGGGAGAATGAGCAGTTCTTC. Translating gives CASSAGVQGENEQFF.

The chain is built from TRBV5-4 and TRBJ1-1, with no clear D. V gave up 5 bases and J gave up 5 bases, with 10 bases separating them. CDR1 and CDR2 (germline): SGHNT, YYREEE (reference sequence). The CDR3 spans 12 residues. The CDR3 protein is CASSSALTEAFF. The CDR3 DNA follows: TGTGCCAGCAGTTCCGCGTTGACTGAAGCTTTCTTT.